Each of the 27 T cell receptor beta chains below was sequenced from the same sample in a study of CD8+CD57+ T cells in acquired aplastic anemia. Sequencing involved patients with CD8+CD57+ cell expansion previously shown by flow cytometry. The use of genomic DNA as template underpinned the TCR beta VDJ and CDR3 profiling. TCRdb fed the reads into MiXCR, producing one record per CDR3 protein. The table has roughly 260,000 distinct CDR3 sequences, approximately 45% seen once. The sequenced sample consisted of sorted CD4+, CD8+, or CD8+CD57+ T cells (not recorded which) from PBMCs. These TCRs come from a human donor with aplastic anemia.

Comment on this clonotype: A much larger clone sits a single nucleotide away, making a read error possible. The chain is built from TRBV6-5 and TRBJ1-1; D is undetermined. The germline CDR1 and CDR2 sequences are MNHEY and SVGAGI. The CDR3 is 15 residues long. The CDR3: CASSESIPSSTGAFF. The CDR3 coding sequence is TGTGCCAGCAGCGAATCAATTCCTTCGTCCACTGGAGCTTTCTTT.

The rearrangement joins TRBV20-1 to TRBJ1-5, with a weak D call TRBD1 (6 bases). The V gene lost 0 bases and the J gene lost 7 bases, with 13 bases spanning the gap. CDR3 length equals 14 residues. From germline, CDR1 is DFQATT and CDR2 SNEGSKA (reference sequence). The CDR3 coding sequence is TGCAGTGCTAGAGACGGGGGGCCGGGGCAGCCCCAGCATTTT. This sequence encodes CSARDGGPGQPQHF.

This clonotype came up many times. This chain joins TRBV5-8 and TRBJ1-1, with a tentative D call TRBD1 (5 bases). The V and J ends lost 6 bases and 6 bases respectively, with 15 bases between them. The CDR3 totals 13 residues. The germline V gene has CDR1 SGHTS and CDR2 YDEGEE. CDR3 residues: CASTKGNRPEAFF. The CDR3 DNA follows: TGTGCCAGCACCAAGGGGAATAGACCTGAAGCTTTCTTT.

This clonotype appeared a few times. This sequence joins TRBV11-3 and TRBJ2-1, with D maybe TRBD1 (6 bases). Deletions cut 0 bases from V and 2 bases from J, with 11 bases between. The CDR3 is made up of 16 amino acids. Germline lookup yields CDR1 SGHNT and CDR2 YENEEA. CDR3 amino acids: CASSLEGHRAYNEQFF. As DNA, the CDR3 is TGTGCCAGCAGCTTAGAAGGGCACAGGGCCTACAATGAGCAGTTCTTC.

This chain connects TRBV15 to TRBJ2-5; tentative D call: TRBD2 (5 bases). CDR3 length equals 13 residues. The V gene lost 10 bases and the J gene lost 7 bases, with 19 bases spanning the gap. Germline CDR1 LNHNV, CDR2 YYDKDF (reference sequence). In DNA form, the CDR3 reads TGTGCCATCGCACGGGGTAACAAAGGGACCCAGTACTTC. It encodes CAIARGNKGTQYF.

At least ten counts were recorded for this clonotype. The CDR3 sequence is CSVEGKGPYEQYF. The DNA for the CDR3 is TGCAGCGTTGAAGGCAAGGGGCCATACGAGCAGTACTTC. The V gene is TRBV29-1, the J gene TRBJ2-7; tentatively, D is TRBD1 (5 bases). Germline V gene sequence: CDR1 SQVTM, CDR2 ANQGSEA. V was clipped by 1 base and J by 4 bases, with 11 bases between them. This CDR3 has 13 residues.

The table lists this clonotype with a few counts. V and J are TRBV4-2 and TRBJ2-3; D could derive from TRBD1 or TRBD2 (6 bases each). CDR3 size: 15 residues. Trimming took 4 bases from V and 6 from J, leaving 17 bases between them. Germline V gene sequence: CDR1 LGHNA, CDR2 YNFKEQ. CDR3 sequence reads: CASSPAFAGGDTQYF. The CDR3 bases are TGTGCCAGCAGCCCTGCCTTTGCCGGGGGCGATACGCAGTATTTT.

With regard to this clonotype: A much bigger clone sits one base away, suggesting this may be a read error. Since no conserved phenylalanine or tryptophan closes the CDR3, a read error is the likely cause. The V call is TRBV25-1, the J call TRBJ2-7, with 7 bases lining up with TRBD2. This CDR3 is built from 11 residues. The germline V gene encodes CDR1 MGHDK and CDR2 SYGVNS. CDR3 protein: CTSSSGYEQYS. The DNA of the CDR3 is TGTACCAGCAGTAGCGGGTACGAGCAGTACTCC.

This clonotype was seen only a few times. The V call is TRBV24-1, the J call TRBJ1-2; TRBD1 might be the D (5 bases). The ends were cut back, 3 bases at V and 3 bases at J, with 10 bases in the middle. The CDR3 spans 14 residues. Germline CDR1 KGHDR, CDR2 SFDVKD. The chain's CDR3 is CATSDVGTDYGYTF. The CDR3 coding sequence is TGTGCCACCAGTGATGTCGGGACGGACTATGGCTACACCTTC.

The CDR3 protein is CASSKRTGDTNEQFF. CDR3 nucleotide sequence: TGTGCCAGCAGTAAGAGGACAGGGGACACGAATGAGCAGTTCTTC. The chain recombines TRBV6-5 with TRBJ2-1; 9 positions match TRBD1. V trimming: 5 bases; J trimming: 7 bases; junction bases outside the gene matches: 9. Germline values: CDR1 MNHEY, CDR2 SVGAGI. The CDR3 covers 15 residues.

Concerning this clonotype: This sequence may be a read error, since a much larger clone differs from it by one base. The chain carries TRBV5-6 and TRBJ2-7; the D gene is possibly TRBD1 (5 bases). The CDR3 is 14 residues long. Germline loops: CDR1 SGHDT, CDR2 YYEEEE. CDR3 protein: CASSSTPSWGEQHF. The CDR3, as DNA: TGTGCCAGCAGCTCCACGCCGAGCTGGGGCGAGCAGCACTTC.

The J gene is TRBJ1-1, the V gene TRBV7-9; 10 nucleotides agree with TRBD1. With 6 bases clipped from V and 3 bases from J, the junction kept 7 bases outside the gene matches. The CDR3 contains 15 residues. Germline V gene sequence: CDR1 SEHNR, CDR2 FQNEAQ (reference sequence). CDR3 residues: CASSPTTGGHTEAFF. For the CDR3, the DNA is TGTGCCAGCAGTCCGACGACAGGGGGCCACACTGAAGCTTTCTTT.

This clonotype has ten or more counts. V gene TRBV9 combines with J gene TRBJ2-1; 12 bases fit TRBD2. This CDR3 region has 15 residues. Trimming took 4 bases from V and 9 from J; bases not matched to a gene: 8. Germline V gene sequence: CDR1 SGDLS, CDR2 YYNGEE. Here the CDR3 reads CASSPSGRAGGEQFF. The CDR3 nucleotides read TGTGCCAGCAGCCCTAGCGGGAGGGCAGGGGGTGAGCAGTTCTTC.

This clonotype was found many times. The chain links TRBV19 to TRBJ2-7, with 10 bases aligning to TRBD2. The CDR3 has 15 residues. V was pared by 3 bases and J by 2 bases, with 4 bases of the junction left unmatched. Germline CDR1 and CDR2: LNHDA and SQIVND (reference sequence). The CDR3 here is CASSISGRATYEQYF. CDR3 in DNA: TGTGCCAGTAGTATCAGCGGGAGGGCCACCTACGAGCAGTACTTC. Drawing the rest from reference TRBV19 and TRBJ2-7, the complete variable domain is DGGITQSPKYLFRKEGQNVTLSCEQNLNHDAMYWYRQDPGQGLRLIYYSQIVNDFQKGDIAEGYSVSREKKESFPLTVTSAQKNPTAFYLCASSISGRATYEQYFGPGTRLTVT.

A few counts support this clonotype. V is TRBV3-1 and J is TRBJ1-6; 8 bases are shared with TRBD1. Germline V gives CDR1 LGHDT, CDR2 YNNKEL (reference sequence). V gave up 6 bases and J gave up 9 bases; unmatched junction bases: 19. CDR3 length equals 18 residues. Here the CDR3 DNA reads TGTGCCAGCAGTCGATTCCGACAGGGGACCCTACTCGGTTCACCCCTCCACTTT. Protein product: CASSRFRQGTLLGSPLHF.

This clonotype has ten or more counts. V is TRBV7-8 and J is TRBJ1-1; D may be TRBD1 (5 bases). The germline CDR1 and CDR2 sequences are SGHVS and FQNEAQ. Trimming took 3 bases from V and 1 from J, leaving 12 bases between them. CDR3 length equals 15 residues. The CDR3 spells CASSFNLGGNTEAFF. The CDR3, as DNA: TGTGCCAGCAGCTTCAACCTCGGGGGGAACACTGAAGCTTTCTTT.

The rearrangement links TRBV7-8 to TRBJ2-3; D is tentatively TRBD1 or TRBD2 (5 bases each). Deletions cut 6 bases from V and 1 base from J, with 17 bases between. CDR1 and CDR2 from the germline V gene are SGHVS and FQNEAQ. CDR3 size: 16 residues. CDR3 residues: CASSSDALGGTDTQYF. In DNA, the CDR3 is TGTGCCAGCAGTTCCGACGCCCTGGGGGGCACAGATACGCAGTATTTT.

The chain employs TRBV5-8 and TRBJ1-5; weak D call: TRBD1 (6 bases). The CDR3 has 13 amino acids. Trimming took 2 bases from V and 7 from J, leaving 10 bases between them. Germline lookup yields CDR1 SGHTS and CDR2 YDEGEE. The CDR3 protein is CASSFFGGQPQHF. Written as DNA, the CDR3 is TGTGCCAGCAGCTTCTTCGGGGGCCAGCCCCAGCATTTT.

This clonotype was seen at least ten times. V is TRBV6-2 or TRBV6-3 and J is TRBJ2-7; perhaps TRBD1 as D (7 bases). CDR1 and CDR2 (germline): MNHEY, SVGEGT. V lost 8 bases, J lost 1 base, and 15 bases lay in between. This CDR3 is built from 14 residues. This CDR3 is CASGGTAFSYEQYF. CDR3 in DNA: TGTGCCAGCGGAGGGACAGCCTTTTCCTACGAGCAGTACTTC.

The table lists this clonotype with many counts. V gene TRBV6-6 combines with J gene TRBJ1-1; D uncertain. Germline loops: CDR1 MNHNY, CDR2 SVGAGI (reference sequence). The germline V and J ends were trimmed by 2 bases and 0 bases, with 7 bases remaining between them. The CDR3 covers 14 residues. The CDR3 DNA sequence: TGTGCCAGCAGTTACACCGAATTGAACACTGAAGCTTTCTTT. This codes for CASSYTELNTEAFF.

This clonotype was observed a few times. The chain employs TRBV7-9 and TRBJ1-1; D is unresolved. Per the germline V gene, CDR1 is SEHNR and CDR2 is FQNEAQ (reference sequence). V shed 3 bases and J shed 4 bases, with 12 bases lying between them. There are 14 residues in the CDR3. The CDR3 region is CASSFGGFVTEAFF. The CDR3 DNA reads TGTGCCAGCAGCTTTGGAGGGTTTGTCACTGAAGCTTTCTTT. The whole variable domain, remainder taken from reference TRBV7-9 and TRBJ1-1, is DTGVSQNPRHKITKRGQNVTFRCDPISEHNRLYWYRQTLGQGPEFLTYFQNEAQLEKSRLLSDRFSAERPKGSFSTLEIQRTEQGDSAMYLCASSFGGFVTEAFFGQGTRLTVV.

This clonotype was seen at least ten times. V and J are TRBV2 and TRBJ2-7; TRBD1 aligns across 8 bases. The CDR3 extends over 12 amino acids. The V segment lost 11 bases and the J segment 3 bases; nucleotides outside the gene matches: 6. Germline V gene sequence: CDR1 SNHLY, CDR2 FYNNEI. CDR3 sequence reads: CAGRTGYYEQYF. CDR3 in DNA: TGTGCCGGAAGGACAGGGTACTACGAGCAGTACTTC.

To note about this clonotype: No conserved phenylalanine or tryptophan is present at the end of the CDR3, so a read error is the likely explanation. V gene TRBV7-2 combines with J gene TRBJ1-5, with D perhaps TRBD1 (5 bases). Germline loops: CDR1 SGHTA, CDR2 FQGNSA. The CDR3 is made up of 13 amino acids. V was cut by 4 bases and J by 4 bases, with 8 bases left in between. CDR3 in DNA: TGTGCCAGCAGCTCAAGACAGAATCAGCCCCAGCATTCT. Translating it yields CASSSRQNQPQHS.

A few counts support this clonotype. The V gene is TRBV5-5, the J gene TRBJ2-2; 8 bases agree with TRBD1. The CDR3 extends over 17 amino acids. Trimming removed 5 bases from V and 3 bases from J; junction bases left unmatched: 12. The V gene's germline CDR1 is SGHKS and CDR2 YYEKEE (reference sequence). In DNA form, the CDR3 reads TGTGCCAGCAGTTTTGCCGTACAGGGGGTGTACACCGGGGAGCTGTTTTTT. Translated, it gives CASSFAVQGVYTGELFF.

The chain carries TRBV29-1 and TRBJ1-2, with D possibly matching TRBD1 (5 bases). The CDR3 is 14 residues long. Germline CDR1 SQVTM, CDR2 ANQGSEA. V lost 8 bases to trimming and J lost 3 bases, with 19 bases between them. This CDR3 reads CSQEPPGRYYGYTF. For the CDR3, the DNA is TGCAGCCAAGAACCCCCAGGGAGGTACTATGGCTACACCTTC.

CDR3 region: CASSGQGAADTEAFF. As DNA, the CDR3 is TGTGCCAGCAGCGGACAGGGGGCGGCGGACACTGAAGCTTTCTTT. V usage is TRBV6-4 and J usage is TRBJ1-1, with TRBD1 matching 11 bases. Germline CDR1 reads MRHNA; CDR2 reads SNTAGT. Unmatched junction bases numbered 6, after V lost 6 bases and J lost 3 bases. The CDR3 totals 15 residues.

The J gene is TRBJ2-1, the V gene TRBV3-1; 7 bases match TRBD1. V was clipped by 8 bases and J by 1 base; unmatched bases: 11. CDR3 length equals 16 residues. Per the germline V gene, CDR1 is LGHDT and CDR2 is YNNKEL (reference sequence). CDR3: CASEGAGSLSYNEQFF. CDR3 nucleotide sequence: TGTGCCAGCGAGGGGGCAGGGTCCTTATCCTACAATGAGCAGTTCTTC.